The 7 T cell receptor beta chains reported below all come from one sample, sequenced in a study of T-cell reconstitution after alpha-beta-depleted transplantation in children. Molecular barcoding with unique molecular identifiers was used for the TCRbeta library. One entry per CDR3 protein, called by TCRdb with MiXCR from the PCR reads. The table has around 250,000 distinct CDR3 sequences, 20% to 30% seen once. The specimen was PBMCs, collected before TCRalphabeta/CD19-depleted stem cell transplant. The receptors come from a girl aged 2-15 years with Fanconi anemia, due to receive a stem cell transplant.

This clonotype was seen repeatedly, ten times or more. The V call is TRBV6-1, the J call TRBJ2-2; 10 bases align to TRBD2. In germline, CDR1 is MNHNS, CDR2 SASEGT. The CDR3 has 13 amino acids. With 9 bases clipped from V and 5 bases from J, the junction kept 3 bases outside the gene matches. CDR3 protein: CASSGGPTGELFF. CDR3 sequence (DNA): TGTGCCAGTAGCGGGGGGCCAACCGGGGAGCTGTTTTTT.

This chain uses TRBV10-3 with TRBJ2-2; perhaps TRBD2 as D (6 bases). The CDR3 totals 16 residues. Germline V CDR1 and CDR2: ENHRY, SYGVKD. The ends were cut back, 4 bases at V and 1 base at J, with 13 bases in the middle. The chain's CDR3 is CAISGGGTGNTGELFF. In DNA form, the CDR3 reads TGTGCCATCAGTGGAGGCGGGACGGGGAACACCGGGGAGCTGTTTTTT.

This clonotype was seen many times. The DNA of the CDR3 is TGTGCCAGCAGCCAAGGGGACGGAAGGAGTTACGAGCAGTACTTC. Protein product: CASSQGDGRSYEQYF. The chain couples TRBV4-2 to TRBJ2-7; D tentatively reads TRBD1 or TRBD2 (5 bases each). The CDR3 loop spans 15 amino acids. The germline gives CDR1 LGHNA, CDR2 YNFKEQ. The V and J ends lost 1 base and 4 bases respectively, with 14 bases between them.

The rearrangement joins TRBV27 to TRBJ2-1, with 13 positions matching TRBD2. Trimming cost V 2 bases and J 9 bases; bases outside gene matches: 10. In germline, CDR1 is MNHEY, CDR2 SMNVEV (reference sequence). The CDR3 contains 17 residues. CDR3 bases: TGTGCCAGCAGTTTACCCCCCGGGACTAGCGGGGTCGGTGAGCAGTTCTTC. It yields the protein CASSLPPGTSGVGEQFF.

In this sample, this clonotype turned up a few times. This sequence joins TRBV20-1 and TRBJ2-7; 9 nucleotides line up with TRBD2. V gave up 0 bases and J gave up 5 bases; unmatched junction bases: 8. Per the germline V gene, CDR1 is DFQATT and CDR2 is SNEGSKA (reference sequence). The CDR3 spans 15 residues. In nucleotides, the CDR3 is TGCAGTGCTAGAGATCGTTCAGCGGGGGGACACGAGCAGTACTTC. Protein: CSARDRSAGGHEQYF.

This clonotype was counted many times. The V and J genes are TRBV29-1 and TRBJ2-5; D gene unclear. V lost 5 bases and J 5 bases, leaving 6 bases between the germline ends. CDR3 length: 10 residues. Germline V gene sequence: CDR1 SQVTM, CDR2 ANQGSEA. Written as DNA, the CDR3 is TGCAGCGTTCATGGGGAGACCCAGTACTTC. It encodes CSVHGETQYF.

This clonotype was observed a few times. The chain uses TRBV20-1 and TRBJ1-6; no reliable D call. The CDR3 sequence is 13 residues long. Germline V lookup: CDR1 DFQATT, CDR2 SNEGSKA (reference sequence). The germline V and J ends were trimmed by 0 bases and 11 bases, with 11 bases remaining between them. The CDR3 here is CSARDLGWTPLHF. The CDR3 nucleotides are TGCAGTGCTAGAGATCTGGGTTGGACACCCCTCCACTTT.